Given below is one T cell receptor beta chain in context. The antigen is not known. This entry belongs to a study of T cell responses to AZD1222 COVID-19 vaccine. Germline V gives CDR1 LNHDA, CDR2 SQIVND (reference sequence). With V trimmed by 7 bases and J by 6 bases, 6 bases remained unmatched. CDR3 length equals 13 residues. Findings and caveats of the study: Among the donors, most were white British and more were female, and clonal diversity was possibly underestimated.

TCRdb keeps only in-frame clones here, not all; method: immunoSEQ multiplex PCR. The table includes around 120,000 clones, approximately 85% detected once. The sample consisted of peripheral blood, taken on day 0 of AZD1222 vaccination. The TCR originated in an adult in good health. The chain combines TRBV19 with TRBJ1-5, with 7 bases matching TRBD1. The CDR3 DNA is TGTGCCAGTACTGTGACAGGGACTCAGCCCCAGCATTTT. Its protein product is CASTVTGTQPQHF. Together with reference TRBV19 and TRBJ1-5, the CDR3 gives the full variable domain: DGGITQSPKYLFRKEGQNVTLSCEQNLNHDAMYWYRQDPGQGLRLIYYSQIVNDFQKGDIAEGYSVSREKKESFPLTVTSAQKNPTAFYLCASTVTGTQPQHFGDGTRLSIL.